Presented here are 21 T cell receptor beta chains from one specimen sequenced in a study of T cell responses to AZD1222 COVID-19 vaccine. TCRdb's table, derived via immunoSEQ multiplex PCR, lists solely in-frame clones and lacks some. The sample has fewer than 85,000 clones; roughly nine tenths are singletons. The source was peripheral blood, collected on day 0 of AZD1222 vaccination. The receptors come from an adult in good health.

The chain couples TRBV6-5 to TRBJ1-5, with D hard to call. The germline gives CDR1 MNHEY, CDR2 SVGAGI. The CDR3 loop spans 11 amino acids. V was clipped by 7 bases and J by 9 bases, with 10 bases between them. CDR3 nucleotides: TGTGCCAGCAACGAAGAGACGCCCCAGCATTTT. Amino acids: CASNEETPQHF.

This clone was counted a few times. CDR3 residues: CASSSLRQETQYF. DNA of the CDR3: TGCGCCAGCAGCTCCCTCCGGCAAGAGACCCAGTACTTC. The gene calls are TRBV5-1 and TRBJ2-5; D unresolved. The V gene's germline CDR1 is SGHRS and CDR2 YFSETQ. CDR3 length equals 13 residues. The V gene lost 3 bases and the J gene lost 2 bases, with 8 bases spanning the gap.

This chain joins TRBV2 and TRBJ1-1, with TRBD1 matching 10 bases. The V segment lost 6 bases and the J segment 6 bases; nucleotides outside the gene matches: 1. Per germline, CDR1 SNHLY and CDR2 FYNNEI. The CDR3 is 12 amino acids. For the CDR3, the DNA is TGTGCCAGCAGGGGGACAGGGGCTGAAGCTTTCTTT. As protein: CASRGTGAEAFF.

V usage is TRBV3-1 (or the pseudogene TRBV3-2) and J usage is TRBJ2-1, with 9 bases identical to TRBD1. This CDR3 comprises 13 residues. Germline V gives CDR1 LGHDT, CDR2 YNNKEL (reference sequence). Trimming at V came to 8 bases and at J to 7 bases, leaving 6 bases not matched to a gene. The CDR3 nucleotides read TGTGCCAGCGAACAACAGGGGGCGAATGAGCAGTTCTTC. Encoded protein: CASEQQGANEQFF.

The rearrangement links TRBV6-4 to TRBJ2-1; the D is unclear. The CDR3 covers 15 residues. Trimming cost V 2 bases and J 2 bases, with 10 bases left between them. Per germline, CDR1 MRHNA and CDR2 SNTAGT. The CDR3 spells CASSDRADAYNEQFF. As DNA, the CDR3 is TGTGCCAGCAGTGACAGAGCAGACGCCTACAATGAGCAGTTCTTC.

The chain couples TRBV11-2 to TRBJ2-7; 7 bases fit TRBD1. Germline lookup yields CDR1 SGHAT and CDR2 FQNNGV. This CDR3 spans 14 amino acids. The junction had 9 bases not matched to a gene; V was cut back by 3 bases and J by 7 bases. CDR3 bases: TGTGCCAGCAGCTTTTTAGGGGGCCCTTGGGAGCAGTACTTC. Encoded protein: CASSFLGGPWEQYF.

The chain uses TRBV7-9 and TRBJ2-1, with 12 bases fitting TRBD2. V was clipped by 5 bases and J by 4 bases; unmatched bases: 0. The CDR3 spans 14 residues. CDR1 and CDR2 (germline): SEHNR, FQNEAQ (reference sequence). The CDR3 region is CASSGTSGYNEQFF. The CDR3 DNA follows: TGTGCCAGCAGCGGGACTAGCGGGTACAATGAGCAGTTCTTC.

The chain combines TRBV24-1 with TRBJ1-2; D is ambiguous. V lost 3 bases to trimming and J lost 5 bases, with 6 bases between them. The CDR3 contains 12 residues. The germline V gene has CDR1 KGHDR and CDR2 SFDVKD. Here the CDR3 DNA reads TGTGCCACCAGTGATACCAGTTATGGCTACACCTTC. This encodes CATSDTSYGYTF.

The DNA of the CDR3 is TGTGCCAGCAGTTACTCCTCTAGCGGGAGAATTGAGCAGTTCTTC. Its translation: CASSYSSSGRIEQFF. V is TRBV6-2 or TRBV6-3 and J is TRBJ2-1; 10 bases map to TRBD2. Germline CDR1 is MNHEY and CDR2 is SVGEGT. This CDR3 comprises 15 residues. J lost 9 bases, V lost 0 bases, and 5 bases had no gene match.

The CDR3: CASSSSSSGGYNEQFF. CDR3 sequence (DNA): TGTGCCAGCAGCTCATCCTCTAGCGGAGGATACAATGAGCAGTTCTTC. The chain combines TRBV7-2 with TRBJ2-1; 7 bases align to TRBD2. This CDR3 has 16 amino acids. V was clipped by 4 bases and J by 4 bases; unmatched bases: 10. Germline V lookup: CDR1 SGHTA, CDR2 FQGNSA.

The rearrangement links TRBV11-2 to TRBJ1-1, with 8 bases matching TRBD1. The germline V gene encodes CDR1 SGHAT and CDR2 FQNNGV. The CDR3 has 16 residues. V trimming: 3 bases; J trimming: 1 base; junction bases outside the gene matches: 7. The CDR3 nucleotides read TGTGCCAGCAGCTTGGGTCAGGGGGCAACGAACACTGAAGCTTTCTTT. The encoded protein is CASSLGQGATNTEAFF.

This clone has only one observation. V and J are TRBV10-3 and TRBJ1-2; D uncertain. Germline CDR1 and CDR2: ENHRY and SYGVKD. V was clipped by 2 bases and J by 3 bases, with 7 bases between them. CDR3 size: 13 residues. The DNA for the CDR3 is TGTGCCATCAGTGAGCGAGTTGACTATGGCTACACCTTC. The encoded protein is CAISERVDYGYTF.

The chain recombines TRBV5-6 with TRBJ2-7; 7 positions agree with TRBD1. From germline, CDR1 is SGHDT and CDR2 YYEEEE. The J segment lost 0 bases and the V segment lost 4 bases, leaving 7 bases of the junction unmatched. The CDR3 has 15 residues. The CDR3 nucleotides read TGTGCCAGCAGCCTGACAGGGATGGACTCCTACGAGCAGTACTTC. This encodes CASSLTGMDSYEQYF.

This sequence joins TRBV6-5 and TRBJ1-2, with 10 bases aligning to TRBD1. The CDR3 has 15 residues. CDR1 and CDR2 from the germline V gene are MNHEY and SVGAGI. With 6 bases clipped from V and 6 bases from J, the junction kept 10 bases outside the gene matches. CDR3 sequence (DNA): TGTGCCAGCAGGCGCTCTGGAGGACAGGGGGATGGCTACACCTTC. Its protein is CASRRSGGQGDGYTF.

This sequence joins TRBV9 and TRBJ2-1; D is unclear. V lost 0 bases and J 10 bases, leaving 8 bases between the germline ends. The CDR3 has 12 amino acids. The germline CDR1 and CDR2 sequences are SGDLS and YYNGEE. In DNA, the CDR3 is TGTGCCAGCAGCGTAGGGCTCACCGAGCAGTTCTTC. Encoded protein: CASSVGLTEQFF.

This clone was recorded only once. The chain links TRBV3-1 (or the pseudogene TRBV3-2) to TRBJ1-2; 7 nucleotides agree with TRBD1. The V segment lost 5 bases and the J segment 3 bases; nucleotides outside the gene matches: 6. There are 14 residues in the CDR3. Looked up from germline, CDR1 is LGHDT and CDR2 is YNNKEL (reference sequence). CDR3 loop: CASSTNTGDYGYTF. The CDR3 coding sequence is TGTGCCAGCAGCACCAACACAGGGGACTATGGCTACACCTTC.

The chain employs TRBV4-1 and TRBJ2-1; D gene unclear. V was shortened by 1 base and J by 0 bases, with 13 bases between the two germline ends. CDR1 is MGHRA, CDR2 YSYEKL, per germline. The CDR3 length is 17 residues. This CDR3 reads CASSQVVQVYSYNEQFF. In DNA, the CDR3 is TGCGCCAGCAGCCAAGTCGTACAAGTTTACTCCTACAATGAGCAGTTCTTC.

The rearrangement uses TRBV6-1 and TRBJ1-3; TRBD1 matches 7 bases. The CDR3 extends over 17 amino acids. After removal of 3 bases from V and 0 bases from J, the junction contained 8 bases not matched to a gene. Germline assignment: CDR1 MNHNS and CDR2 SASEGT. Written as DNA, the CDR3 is TGTGCCAGCAGTGAGGAACCGGGACAGCGCTCTGGAAACACCATATATTTT. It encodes CASSEEPGQRSGNTIYF.

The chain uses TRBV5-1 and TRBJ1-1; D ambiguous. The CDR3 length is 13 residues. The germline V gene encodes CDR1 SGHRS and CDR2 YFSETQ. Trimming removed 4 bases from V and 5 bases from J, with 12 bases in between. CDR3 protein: CASSRTSATEAFF. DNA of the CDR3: TGCGCCAGCAGCCGTACCAGTGCGACTGAAGCTTTCTTT.

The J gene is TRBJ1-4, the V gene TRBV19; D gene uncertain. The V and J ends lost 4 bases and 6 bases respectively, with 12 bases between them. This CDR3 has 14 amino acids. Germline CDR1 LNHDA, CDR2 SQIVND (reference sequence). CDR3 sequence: CASSTRRRDEKLFF. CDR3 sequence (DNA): TGTGCCAGTAGTACTCGGCGGCGCGATGAAAAACTGTTTTTT.

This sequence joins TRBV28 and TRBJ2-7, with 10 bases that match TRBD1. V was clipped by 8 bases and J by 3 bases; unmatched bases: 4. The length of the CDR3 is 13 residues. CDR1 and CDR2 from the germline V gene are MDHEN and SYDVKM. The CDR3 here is CASWGQGYYEQYF. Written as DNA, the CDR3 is TGTGCCAGCTGGGGACAGGGGTACTACGAGCAGTACTTC.